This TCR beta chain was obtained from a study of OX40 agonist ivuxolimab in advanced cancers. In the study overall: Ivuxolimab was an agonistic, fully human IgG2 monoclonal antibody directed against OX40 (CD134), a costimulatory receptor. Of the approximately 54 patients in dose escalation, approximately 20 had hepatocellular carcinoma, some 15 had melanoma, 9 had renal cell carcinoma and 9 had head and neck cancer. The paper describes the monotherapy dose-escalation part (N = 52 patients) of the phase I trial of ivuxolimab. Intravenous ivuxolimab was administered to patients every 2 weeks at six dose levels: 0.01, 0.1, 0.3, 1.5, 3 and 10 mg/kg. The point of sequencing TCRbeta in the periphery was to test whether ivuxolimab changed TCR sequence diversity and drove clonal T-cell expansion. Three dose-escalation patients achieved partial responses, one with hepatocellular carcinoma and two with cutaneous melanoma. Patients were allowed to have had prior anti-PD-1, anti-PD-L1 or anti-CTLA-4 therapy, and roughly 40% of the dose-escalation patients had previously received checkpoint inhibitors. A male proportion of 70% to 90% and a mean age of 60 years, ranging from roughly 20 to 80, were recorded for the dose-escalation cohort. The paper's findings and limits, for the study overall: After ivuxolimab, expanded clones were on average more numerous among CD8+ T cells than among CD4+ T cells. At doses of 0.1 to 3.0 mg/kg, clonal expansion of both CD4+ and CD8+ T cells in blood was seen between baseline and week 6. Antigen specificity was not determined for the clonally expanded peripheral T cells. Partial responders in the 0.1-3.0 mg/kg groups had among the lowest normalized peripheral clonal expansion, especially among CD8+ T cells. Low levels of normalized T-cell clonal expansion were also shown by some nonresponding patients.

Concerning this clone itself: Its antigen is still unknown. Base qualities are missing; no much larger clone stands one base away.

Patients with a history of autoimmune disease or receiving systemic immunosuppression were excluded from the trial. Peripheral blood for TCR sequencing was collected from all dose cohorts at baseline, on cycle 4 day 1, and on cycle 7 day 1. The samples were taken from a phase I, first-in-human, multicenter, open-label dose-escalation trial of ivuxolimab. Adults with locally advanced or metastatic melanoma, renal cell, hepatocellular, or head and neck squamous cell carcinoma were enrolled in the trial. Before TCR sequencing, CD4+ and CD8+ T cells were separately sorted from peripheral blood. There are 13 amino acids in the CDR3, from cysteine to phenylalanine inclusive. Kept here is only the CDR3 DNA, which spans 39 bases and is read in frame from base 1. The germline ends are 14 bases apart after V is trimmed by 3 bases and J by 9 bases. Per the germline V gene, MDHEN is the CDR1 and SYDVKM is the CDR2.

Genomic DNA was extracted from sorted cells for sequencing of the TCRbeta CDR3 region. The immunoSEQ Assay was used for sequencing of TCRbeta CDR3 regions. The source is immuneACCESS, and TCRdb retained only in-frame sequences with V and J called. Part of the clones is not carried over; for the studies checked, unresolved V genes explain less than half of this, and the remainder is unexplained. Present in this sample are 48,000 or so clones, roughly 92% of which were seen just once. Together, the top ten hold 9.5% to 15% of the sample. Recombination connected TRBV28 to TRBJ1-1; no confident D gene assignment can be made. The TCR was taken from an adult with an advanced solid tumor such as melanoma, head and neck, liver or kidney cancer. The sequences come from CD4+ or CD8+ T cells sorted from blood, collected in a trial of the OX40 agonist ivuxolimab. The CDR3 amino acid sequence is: CASSFAHLLQAFF. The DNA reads TGTGCCAGCAGTTTTGCCCACCTCCTCCAAGCTTTCTTT.